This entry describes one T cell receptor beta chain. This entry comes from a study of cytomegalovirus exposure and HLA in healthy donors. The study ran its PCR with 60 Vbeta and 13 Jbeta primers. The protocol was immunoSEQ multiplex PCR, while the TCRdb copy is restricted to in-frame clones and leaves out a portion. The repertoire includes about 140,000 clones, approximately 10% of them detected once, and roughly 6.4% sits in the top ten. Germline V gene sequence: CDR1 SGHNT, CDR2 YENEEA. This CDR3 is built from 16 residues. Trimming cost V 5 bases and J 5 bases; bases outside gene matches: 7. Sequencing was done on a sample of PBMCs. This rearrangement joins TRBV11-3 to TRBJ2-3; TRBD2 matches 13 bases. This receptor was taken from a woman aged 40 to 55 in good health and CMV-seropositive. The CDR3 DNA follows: TGTGCCAGCAGCACTACTAGCGGGGGGGCCGGAGATACGCAGTATTTT. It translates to CASSTTSGGAGDTQYF.